This TCR beta chain comes out of a study of CD8+CD57+ T cells in acquired aplastic anemia. The CDR3 extends over 11 amino acids. The V end was cut by 0 bases, the J end by 14 bases, with 9 bases between. Germline V CDR1 and CDR2: SGHNT, YENEEA. TCR beta VDJ and CDR3 profiles were obtained from a genomic DNA template. TCRdb re-derived calls from the reads in MiXCR, one entry per CDR3 protein. The sample holds 270,000 or so distinct CDR3 sequences, 82% seen once. Study-wide results and caveats: For CD8+ Simpson's diversity, patients and controls showed no significant difference. Roughly 27 sequences, all CD8+ CDR3, were shared between patients and controls.

Note on this clonotype: No antigen is known for it.

For sequencing, patients were chosen who had shown expansion of CD8+CD57+ cells by flow cytometry. Material: sorted CD4+, CD8+, or CD8+CD57+ T cells (not recorded which) from PBMCs. This chain uses TRBV11-3 with TRBJ2-3, with no clear D. This sequence was found in a human donor with aplastic anemia. CDR3 amino acids: CASSLDLTRYF. CDR3 coding DNA: TGTGCCAGCAGCTTAGATCTGACACGGTATTTT.